The 27 T cell receptor beta chains in this list originate from one sample, sequenced in a study of T cell responses to AZD1222 COVID-19 vaccine. Method: immunoSEQ multiplex PCR; TCRdb's copy keeps in-frame clones and lacks some. The sample shows around 190,000 clones, roughly 88% of them seen only once. Source: peripheral blood, taken 28 days after the second AZD1222 dose. The receptors shown here come from an adult who received the AZD1222 COVID-19 vaccine.

This clone appeared once. The chain is built from TRBV5-1 and TRBJ2-7, with 10 nucleotides matching TRBD2. The CDR3 has 15 amino acids. The ends lost 0 bases at V and 3 bases at J; junction bases unmatched: 3. Germline CDR1 SGHRS, CDR2 YFSETQ. CDR3 coding DNA: TGCGCCAGCAGCTTGGGGAGCGGGGGGGACTACGAGCAGTACTTC. This translates into CASSLGSGGDYEQYF.

CDR3 residues: CASSIQGALSYEQYF. DNA of the CDR3: TGTGCCAGCAGCATACAGGGGGCATTGTCCTACGAGCAGTACTTC. The chain couples TRBV5-4 to TRBJ2-7, with 9 bases aligning to TRBD1. CDR3 size: 15 residues. Germline V gene sequence: CDR1 SGHNT, CDR2 YYREEE (reference sequence). V lost 4 bases, J lost 1 base, and 6 bases stayed unmatched.

The DNA for the CDR3 is TGTGCCAGCAGTCCCCGAGGGGTCTCCTACGAGCAGTACTTC. Its translation: CASSPRGVSYEQYF. The V and J genes are TRBV27 and TRBJ2-7; D is perhaps TRBD1 or TRBD2 (5 bases each). CDR1 is MNHEY, CDR2 SMNVEV, per germline (reference sequence). This CDR3 is 14 amino acids long. Trimming pared 5 bases from V and 0 bases from J, leaving 11 bases between.

The genes are TRBV30 and TRBJ2-1; TRBD2 might be the D (5 bases). Germline V gives CDR1 GTSNPN, CDR2 SVGIG (reference sequence). The CDR3 has 13 residues. V shed 2 bases and J shed 5 bases, with 10 bases lying between them. The CDR3 DNA reads TGTGCCTGGAGTAAGGGAGCAGACAATGAGCAGTTCTTC. It translates to CAWSKGADNEQFF.

The V gene is TRBV27, the J gene TRBJ1-1; 7 positions agree with TRBD1. V shed 5 bases and J 6 bases; nucleotides not matched to a gene: 12. CDR3 length: 15 residues. Germline V gene sequence: CDR1 MNHEY, CDR2 SMNVEV (reference sequence). The CDR3 bases are TGTGCCAGCAGTACCCAGACAGGGATTAATCCTGAAGCTTTCTTT. As protein: CASSTQTGINPEAFF.

This clone was seen a handful of times. This chain connects TRBV2 to TRBJ1-2, with TRBD1 matching over 7 bases. Germline V gene lookup returns CDR1 SNHLY and CDR2 FYNNEI. The V segment lost 7 bases and the J segment 0 bases; nucleotides outside the gene matches: 8. The CDR3 consists of 15 residues. In DNA form, the CDR3 reads TGTGCCAGCACCGACCGGGACAGTACTAACTATGGCTACACCTTC. This sequence encodes CASTDRDSTNYGYTF. The entire variable domain, with the rest obtained from reference TRBV2 and TRBJ1-2, is as follows: EPEVTQTPSHQVTQMGQEVILRCVPISNHLYFYWYRQILGQKVEFLVSFYNNEISEKSEIFDDQFSVERPDGSNFTLKIRSTKLEDSAMYFCASTDRDSTNYGYTFGSGTRLTVV.

The CDR3 DNA reads TGTGCCACGACACGACAGCGAACCTACGAGCAGTACTTC. It encodes CATTRQRTYEQYF. The chain uses TRBV28 and TRBJ2-7, with D possibly TRBD1 on 5 matching bases. The V end lost 10 bases, the J end lost 2 bases, and 15 bases lay between the germline ends. The CDR3 is made up of 13 amino acids. Germline V gives CDR1 MDHEN, CDR2 SYDVKM.

The V and J genes are TRBV10-2 and TRBJ2-1; D might be TRBD2 (6 bases). Germline V gives CDR1 WSHSY, CDR2 SAAADI. The CDR3 is made up of 12 amino acids. V lost 6 bases and J lost 5, with 8 bases in between. This chain's CDR3 is CASSGGHNEQFF. Written as DNA, the CDR3 is TGCGCCAGCAGCGGGGGACACAATGAGCAGTTCTTC.

The J gene is TRBJ1-1, the V gene TRBV3-1 (or the pseudogene TRBV3-2); D may be TRBD1 (5 bases). This CDR3 contains 14 residues. Deletions cut 6 bases from V and 0 bases from J, with 11 bases between. Germline CDR1 is LGHDT and CDR2 is YNNKEL (reference sequence). The CDR3, as DNA: TGTGCCAGCAGTCAACAGGCGTTGAACACTGAAGCTTTCTTT. Translating gives CASSQQALNTEAFF.

The chain links TRBV19 to TRBJ1-1; D unclear. The CDR3 has 13 amino acids. V lost 4 bases and J lost 6, with 12 bases in between. CDR1 LNHDA and CDR2 SQIVND come from the germline V gene (reference sequence). The CDR3 sequence: CASSKRERAEAFF. In nucleotides, the CDR3 is TGTGCCAGTAGTAAAAGGGAAAGGGCTGAAGCTTTCTTT.

This chain uses TRBV9 with TRBJ1-5; no reliable D call. Germline assignment: CDR1 SGDLS and CDR2 YYNGEE. The CDR3 sequence is 19 residues long. V lost 0 bases to trimming and J lost 0 bases, with 19 bases between them. The CDR3 coding sequence is TGTGCCAGCAGCGTAGGAGACATGGTGACATCCTATAGCAATCAGCCCCAGCATTTT. Its protein is CASSVGDMVTSYSNQPQHF.

V usage is TRBV12-5 and J usage is TRBJ1-1, with D hard to call. The ends were cut back, 1 base at V and 4 bases at J, with 7 bases in the middle. The CDR3 is 13 amino acids. Germline V gene lookup returns CDR1 LGHNT and CDR2 FRNRAP. CDR3 DNA sequence: TGTGCTAGTGGTTTGGAGTGGGGCACTGAAGCTTTCTTT. Protein: CASGLEWGTEAFF.

This clone occurred once. The chain employs TRBV7-9 and TRBJ1-2; D possibly corresponds to TRBD1 (6 bases). CDR3 length: 13 residues. Looked up from germline, CDR1 is SEHNR and CDR2 is FQNEAQ (reference sequence). The V end lost 5 bases, the J end lost 7 bases, and 14 bases lay between the germline ends. The CDR3 bases are TGTGCCAGCAGCCGTAGGGGGGAGAGTGGCTACACCTTC. Translated: CASSRRGESGYTF.

V gene TRBV7-9 combines with J gene TRBJ2-5, with 7 bases matching TRBD1. This CDR3 has 17 amino acids. Germline V gene data show CDR1 as SEHNR and CDR2 as FQNEAQ (reference sequence). V lost 1 base to trimming and J lost 4 bases; unmatched junction nucleotides: 12. In DNA, the CDR3 is TGTGCCAGCAGCTTAGGCGACAGGGTACGCTATCGAGAGACCCAGTACTTC. Translation gives CASSLGDRVRYRETQYF.

The V and J genes are TRBV19 and TRBJ2-7; D gene ambiguous. The germline gives CDR1 LNHDA, CDR2 SQIVND (reference sequence). Trimming removed 3 bases at V and 1 base at J, with 10 bases between. The CDR3 spans 14 residues. This CDR3 is CASSMWAGSYEQYF. Here the CDR3 DNA reads TGTGCCAGTAGTATGTGGGCAGGATCCTACGAGCAGTACTTC.

The rearrangement uses TRBV29-1 and TRBJ2-2, with D tentatively TRBD1 (5 bases). V was shortened by 7 bases and J by 0 bases, with 18 bases between the two germline ends. Germline values: CDR1 SQVTM, CDR2 ANQGSEA. The CDR3 runs 16 residues. CDR3 loop: CSASGLKGANTGELFF. CDR3 DNA: TGCAGCGCCTCAGGTTTGAAAGGGGCGAACACCGGGGAGCTGTTTTTT.

V usage is TRBV18 and J usage is TRBJ2-2, with TRBD1 as a possible D gene (5 bases). V was clipped by 3 bases and J by 1 base, with 9 bases between them. CDR1 and CDR2 from the germline V gene are KGHSH and LQKENI. This CDR3 has 15 amino acids. The CDR3 protein is CASSPLTGNTGELFF. As DNA, the CDR3 is TGTGCCAGCTCACCGCTAACAGGGAACACCGGGGAGCTGTTTTTT.

The gene calls are TRBV28 and TRBJ2-7; 10 bases line up with TRBD1. The CDR3 spans 16 residues. With 5 bases clipped from V and 5 bases from J, the junction kept 12 bases outside the gene matches. CDR1 is MDHEN and CDR2 is SYDVKM in the germline V gene. CDR3 in amino acids: CASSGGGQGGHHEQYF. CDR3 in DNA: TGTGCCAGCAGTGGGGGAGGACAGGGGGGCCACCACGAGCAGTACTTC.

J is TRBJ1-2 and V is TRBV5-1, with TRBD1 identical over 7 bases. V shed 0 bases, J shed 2 bases, and the junction held 4 bases outside the gene matches. Per germline, CDR1 SGHRS and CDR2 YFSETQ. This CDR3 comprises 15 residues. The chain's CDR3 is CASSLGQGKNYGYTF. The DNA of the CDR3 is TGCGCCAGCAGCTTGGGACAGGGAAAGAACTATGGCTACACCTTC.

The chain links TRBV7-2 to TRBJ1-2; 9 bases match TRBD1. The germline V gene encodes CDR1 SGHTA and CDR2 FQGNSA. V shed 5 bases and J 2 bases; nucleotides not matched to a gene: 6. The CDR3 is made up of 15 amino acids. CDR3 residues: CASSRDRVENYGYTF. Here the CDR3 DNA reads TGTGCCAGCAGCCGGGACAGGGTCGAGAACTATGGCTACACCTTC.

DNA for the CDR3: TGTGCCAGCAGCTTAGAGCCGGGACTAGTTAAGACCGGGGAGCTGTTTTTT. Translating gives CASSLEPGLVKTGELFF. The chain has TRBV7-2 and TRBJ2-2; 8 bases map to TRBD2. With 1 base clipped from V and 5 bases from J, the junction kept 9 bases outside the gene matches. CDR1 SGHTA and CDR2 FQGNSA come from the germline V gene. The CDR3 runs 17 residues.

The chain has TRBV6-5 and TRBJ2-3; D perhaps matches TRBD2 (6 bases). V gave up 0 bases and J gave up 2 bases, with 12 bases separating them. The CDR3 is 16 residues long. The V gene's germline CDR1 is MNHEY and CDR2 SVGAGI. CDR3 DNA: TGTGCCAGCAGTTACTCGAGTAGCGGCCTCACAGATACGCAGTATTTT. Amino acids: CASSYSSSGLTDTQYF.

The CDR3, as DNA: TGTGCCAGCAGCTTGCCAAGGGTGAGTGAAGCTTTCTTT. Translating it yields CASSLPRVSEAFF. The chain is built from TRBV5-6 and TRBJ1-1; no firm D call. Looked up from germline, CDR1 is SGHDT and CDR2 is YYEEEE. The V gene lost 1 base and the J gene lost 7 bases, with 11 bases spanning the gap. The CDR3 has 13 amino acids.

The genes are TRBV5-1 and TRBJ2-1, with 8 bases that match TRBD1. This CDR3 contains 15 residues. The V segment lost 4 bases and the J segment 5 bases; nucleotides outside the gene matches: 8. The germline V gene has CDR1 SGHRS and CDR2 YFSETQ. Here the CDR3 reads CASSPGGKGDNEQFF. CDR3 DNA: TGCGCCAGCAGCCCAGGGGGCAAAGGTGACAATGAGCAGTTCTTC.

The J gene is TRBJ2-1, the V gene TRBV6-6, with TRBD2 identical over 15 bases. This CDR3 region has 15 residues. Looked up from germline, CDR1 is MNHNY and CDR2 is SVGAGI (reference sequence). V lost 5 bases, J lost 10 bases, and 6 bases stayed unmatched. The CDR3 loop is CASSRTSGGAIEQFF. CDR3 coding DNA: TGTGCCAGCAGTCGGACTAGCGGGGGGGCCATCGAGCAGTTCTTC.

The chain uses TRBV7-3 and TRBJ1-6; 8 bases match TRBD1. Per germline, CDR1 SGHTA and CDR2 FQGTGA. CDR3 length equals 15 residues. The V segment lost 4 bases and the J segment 7 bases; nucleotides outside the gene matches: 6. CDR3 nucleotide sequence: TGTGCCAGCAGCTCATCCGGGACAGGCAATTCACCCCTCCACTTT. Encoded protein: CASSSSGTGNSPLHF.

Remarks on this clone: Other DNA variants within this sample encode the same CDR3. This chain joins TRBV12-3 or TRBV12-4 and TRBJ1-5; D is undetermined. This CDR3 contains 12 residues. The ends were cut back, 0 bases at V and 9 bases at J, with 6 bases in the middle. This chain's CDR3 is CASSLALRPQHF. In nucleotides, the CDR3 is TGTGCCAGCAGTTTAGCGCTGCGGCCCCAGCATTTT.